The 30 T cell receptor beta chains reported below all come from one sample, sequenced in a study of T cell repertoires and leukemia-associated antigens. TCRdb recomputed calls from the 5' RACE reads with MiXCR, one row per CDR3 protein. The repertoire holds 14,000 or so distinct CDR3 sequences, with less than 40% as singletons. These TCRs' antigens remain unknown. Sequencing was carried out using CD3+ T cells sorted from blood and cultured. All receptors come from a female donor in good health.

This clonotype ranks as medium-sized (0.01 to 0.1%). J is TRBJ2-6 and V is TRBV5-8, with TRBD1 matching over 9 bases. This CDR3 has 14 amino acids. Germline CDR1 SGHTS, CDR2 YDEGEE. V lost 4 bases to trimming and J lost 13 bases; unmatched junction nucleotides: 9. CDR3 loop: CASSARDRDLVLTF. Here the CDR3 DNA reads TGTGCCAGCAGCGCCCGGGACAGGGATTTAGTCCTGACTTTC.

In its sample, this clonotype was seen many times. The rearrangement links TRBV20-1 to TRBJ2-7, with 11 bases fitting TRBD1. Germline CDR1 DFQATT, CDR2 SNEGSKA (reference sequence). V was clipped by 2 bases and J by 4 bases; unmatched bases: 7. This CDR3 has 15 amino acids. CDR3 amino acids: CSARYAGTGGYEQYF. The DNA of the CDR3 is TGCAGTGCTAGATATGCCGGGACAGGGGGGTACGAGCAGTACTTC.

In its sample, this clonotype was seen a few times. The chain employs TRBV5-1 and TRBJ2-6; D unclear. Germline lookup yields CDR1 SGHRS and CDR2 YFSETQ. Trimming took 4 bases from V and 0 from J, leaving 11 bases between them. The CDR3 sequence is 16 residues long. Here the CDR3 reads CASSPLSGSGANVLTF. The CDR3 DNA sequence: TGCGCCAGCAGCCCCCTTTCGGGCTCTGGGGCCAACGTCCTGACTTTC. Full variable domain (outside the CDR3, taken from reference TRBV5-1 and TRBJ2-6): KAGVTQTPRYLIKTRGQQVTLSCSPISGHRSVSWYQQTPGQGLQFLFEYFSETQRNKGNFPGRFSGRQFSNSRSEMNVSTLELGDSALYLCASSPLSGSGANVLTFGAGSRLTVL.

The chain links TRBV9 to TRBJ2-7; D gene ambiguous. Looked up from germline, CDR1 is SGDLS and CDR2 is YYNGEE. The CDR3 has 12 residues. The CDR3 nucleotides read TGTCCCAGCAGCAGAGCTATCTACGCGCAGTACGTC. Translating gives CPSSRAIYAQYV.

This clonotype was detected a few times. CDR3 nucleotide sequence: TGTGCCAGCAGCCCGGTGGACAGTGTCTATGGCTACACCTTC. It specifies CASSPVDSVYGYTF. The chain combines TRBV7-8 with TRBJ1-2; D possibly corresponds to TRBD1 (6 bases). V lost 5 bases and J lost 4, with 14 bases in between. Germline V gene data show CDR1 as SGHVS and CDR2 as FQNEAQ. This CDR3 is 14 amino acids long.

The chain employs TRBV20-1 and TRBJ1-5, with TRBD1 as a possible D gene (6 bases). Germline CDR1 is DFQATT and CDR2 is SNEGSKA (reference sequence). CDR3 length: 12 residues. Trimming cost V 6 bases and J 5 bases, with 11 bases left between them. CDR3 coding DNA: TGCAGTGCCAAGACAGGTTATCAGCCCCAGCATTTT. Translation gives CSAKTGYQPQHF.

The J gene is TRBJ2-1, the V gene TRBV7-2; unclear D gene. V lost 1 base and J lost 7, with 5 bases in between. This CDR3 has 12 amino acids. Germline values: CDR1 SGHTA, CDR2 FQGNSA. CDR3 region: CASSLVLNEQFF. The CDR3 nucleotides are TGTGCCAGCAGCTTAGTGTTGAATGAGCAGTTCTTC.

By proportion, this clonotype is large (0.1 to 1%). V and J are TRBV20-1 and TRBJ2-1; TRBD2 might be the D (7 bases). The CDR3 is 14 residues long. CDR1 is DFQATT and CDR2 is SNEGSKA in the germline V gene (reference sequence). Trimming took off 3 bases at V and 6 bases at J, with 15 bases between the two ends. In DNA form, the CDR3 reads TGCAGTGCTAGCGAAGGGGGGGAAGGCAATGAGCAGTTCTTC. Its protein product is CSASEGGEGNEQFF.

This clonotype qualifies as medium-sized. The CDR3 is CASFEGTVAYF. CDR3 DNA sequence: TGTGCCAGCTTCGAAGGGACAGTCGCGTACTTC. The chain employs TRBV5-5 and TRBJ2-7, with 7 positions matching TRBD1. After removal of 7 bases from V and 12 bases from J, the junction contained 10 bases not matched to a gene. The CDR3 loop spans 11 amino acids. Germline CDR1 and CDR2: SGHKS and YYEKEE (reference sequence).

This clonotype is medium-sized. The chain's CDR3 is CASSSVLAGADTQYF. The CDR3 nucleotides read TGCGCCAGCAGCTCGGTTCTAGCGGGAGCAGATACGCAGTATTTT. The chain links TRBV5-1 to TRBJ2-3; 10 bases match TRBD2. The junction had 5 bases not matched to a gene; V was cut back by 3 bases and J by 4 bases. CDR3 length: 15 residues. CDR1 and CDR2 (germline): SGHRS, YFSETQ.

To note about this clonotype: A read error may produce the germline difference seen at one junction end. The J gene is TRBJ2-7, the V gene TRBV28, with 8 bases identical to TRBD1. CDR3 length: 14 amino acids. Germline V CDR1 and CDR2: MDHEN, SYDVKM. The CDR3 nucleotides are TGTGCCAGCAGGATTAGAGGACAGGGCTACGGGCAGTACTTC. It codes for CASRIRGQGYGQYF.

In its sample, this clonotype is medium-sized. The chain uses TRBV5-1 and TRBJ2-2; the match to TRBD2 covers 9 bases. V dropped 4 bases and J dropped 0; count of bases not matched to a gene: 1. This CDR3 has 15 amino acids. In germline, CDR1 is SGHRS, CDR2 YFSETQ. CDR3: CASSRTSANTGELFF. The CDR3 region has the DNA TGCGCCAGCAGCCGGACTAGCGCGAACACCGGGGAGCTGTTTTTT.

This clonotype was detected ten times or more. V is TRBV29-1 and J is TRBJ2-3; D gene unclear. V lost 6 bases and J 6 bases, leaving 13 bases between the germline ends. This CDR3 region has 12 residues. Looked up from germline, CDR1 is SQVTM and CDR2 is ANQGSEA. This chain's CDR3 is CSVRRGPDTQYF. The DNA of the CDR3 is TGCAGCGTCCGGCGTGGTCCGGATACGCAGTATTTT.

By share, this clonotype counts as medium-sized (0.01 to 0.1%). The V call is TRBV20-1, the J call TRBJ2-1; the D is unclear. CDR1 is DFQATT and CDR2 is SNEGSKA in the germline V gene (reference sequence). This CDR3 is built from 11 residues. V was cut by 5 bases and J by 5 bases, with 7 bases left in between. This CDR3 reads CSAPRNNEQFF. The CDR3, as DNA: TGCAGTGCTCCGAGGAACAATGAGCAGTTCTTC.

In its sample, this clonotype ranks as medium-sized. This rearrangement joins TRBV7-6 to TRBJ2-3; tentative D call: TRBD1 (6 bases). There are 16 residues in the CDR3. The V end lost 1 base, the J end lost 0 bases, and 11 bases lay between the germline ends. CDR1 and CDR2 (germline): SGHVS, FNYEAQ. The CDR3 protein is CASSLEGTSSTDTQYF. In DNA, the CDR3 is TGTGCCAGCAGCTTAGAGGGGACATCTAGCACAGATACGCAGTATTTT.

The sample holds a few counts of this clonotype. The chain has TRBV24-1 and TRBJ2-7; D is ambiguous. V was clipped by 4 bases and J by 2 bases, with 8 bases between them. Germline lookup yields CDR1 KGHDR and CDR2 SFDVKD. This CDR3 is 13 amino acids long. In DNA, the CDR3 is TGTGCCACCAGTGACCAGGTAACCTACGAGCAGTACTTC. Its protein product is CATSDQVTYEQYF.

Regarding this clonotype: One end of the junction fails to match germline, which may point to a read error. The chain couples TRBV5-1 to TRBJ2-1; tentatively, D is TRBD2 (5 bases). This CDR3 comprises 15 residues. Looked up from germline, CDR1 is SGHRS and CDR2 is YFSETQ. CDR3 residues: CASNLGSEMSSEQFF. The CDR3 DNA is TGCGCCAGCAACTTGGGTAGCGAGATGTCTAGTGAGCAGTTCTTC.

This clonotype was counted at least ten times. CDR3 in DNA: TGTGCCAGCAGCTTAGAGACAGGGGCTGAGCAGTACTTC. Amino acids: CASSLETGAEQYF. The rearrangement links TRBV7-6 to TRBJ2-7, with TRBD1 identical over 8 bases. The CDR3 is 13 amino acids. The J segment lost 7 bases and the V segment lost 1 base, leaving 3 bases of the junction unmatched. The V gene's germline CDR1 is SGHVS and CDR2 FNYEAQ.

This clonotype was observed at least ten times. The J gene is TRBJ2-7, the V gene TRBV30; D perhaps matches TRBD1 (6 bases). The germline CDR1 and CDR2 sequences are GTSNPN and SVGIG (reference sequence). This CDR3 is 13 amino acids long. Trimming took 5 bases from V and 2 from J, leaving 13 bases between them. CDR3: CAWDRKIPYEQYF. CDR3 sequence (DNA): TGTGCCTGGGACAGGAAGATTCCCTACGAGCAGTACTTC.

The chain is built from TRBV29-1 and TRBJ2-7; D is possibly TRBD1 (6 bases). The V end lost 8 bases, the J end lost 1 base, and 18 bases lay between the germline ends. The CDR3 sequence is 14 residues long. From germline, CDR1 is SQVTM and CDR2 ANQGSEA. CDR3 sequence (DNA): TGCAGCTTGAAGGTACGGGACACTTCCTACGAGCAGTACTTC. Protein product: CSLKVRDTSYEQYF.

The chain links TRBV5-1 to TRBJ2-1; 10 bases are a match to TRBD2. This CDR3 has 16 amino acids. J lost 1 base, V lost 3 bases, and 4 bases had no gene match. Looked up from germline, CDR1 is SGHRS and CDR2 is YFSETQ. The CDR3 spells CASSSWTSGSYNEQFF. CDR3 in DNA: TGCGCCAGCAGCTCCTGGACTAGCGGTTCCTACAATGAGCAGTTCTTC.

This clonotype is categorized as medium-sized. This chain links TRBV20-1 with TRBJ2-7, with a weak D call TRBD1 (6 bases). Germline V lookup: CDR1 DFQATT, CDR2 SNEGSKA (reference sequence). V lost 6 bases, J lost 2 bases, and 14 bases lay in between. CDR3 length equals 13 residues. CDR3: CSANTDRTYEQYF. The CDR3 DNA is TGCAGTGCCAACACGGACAGAACCTACGAGCAGTACTTC.

To note about this clonotype: At one of its ends the junction is not consistent with the germline gene, which may arise from a read error. The chain employs TRBV7-9 and TRBJ2-1; a possible D gene is TRBD2 (5 bases). Germline CDR1 SEHNR, CDR2 FQNEAQ (reference sequence). The CDR3 runs to 12 residues. The CDR3 sequence is CASSLRDDEQSF. In DNA, the CDR3 is TGTGCCAGCAGCCTGAGGGATGATGAGCAGTCCTTC.

The CDR3 DNA is TGCAGTGCTAGTGATGGGGGACAGACTGAAGCTTTCTTT. Amino acids: CSASDGGQTEAFF. V gene TRBV20-1 combines with J gene TRBJ1-1; 7 bases agree with TRBD1. The CDR3 sequence is 13 residues long. V was clipped by 3 bases and J by 5 bases; unmatched bases: 6. The germline CDR1 and CDR2 sequences are DFQATT and SNEGSKA (reference sequence).

The chain combines TRBV24-1 with TRBJ2-1; tentatively, D is TRBD1 or TRBD2 (5 bases each). Germline V lookup: CDR1 KGHDR, CDR2 SFDVKD. The CDR3 totals 16 residues. V dropped 12 bases and J dropped 10 bases, with 30 bases sitting between them. CDR3 amino acids: CAATGDGTVPPGEQFF. The CDR3 DNA reads as TGTGCCGCCACCGGTGACGGGACCGTGCCTCCGGGCGAGCAGTTCTTC.

This clonotype was seen repeatedly, ten times or more. J is TRBJ1-5 and V is TRBV7-9; no clear D gene. V lost 6 bases to trimming and J lost 0 bases, with 9 bases between them. This CDR3 is built from 14 residues. CDR1 is SEHNR and CDR2 is FQNEAQ in the germline V gene (reference sequence). This CDR3 is CASSPGHSNQPQHF. CDR3 bases: TGTGCCAGCAGTCCCGGGCATAGCAATCAGCCCCAGCATTTT.

Sample share makes this clonotype medium-sized (0.01 to 0.1%). This rearrangement joins TRBV20-1 to TRBJ2-3; D call uncertain. The CDR3 spans 13 residues. Germline lookup yields CDR1 DFQATT and CDR2 SNEGSKA (reference sequence). V was pared by 0 bases and J by 4 bases, with 8 bases between. CDR3 loop: CSARDPGPDTQYF. The CDR3 DNA sequence: TGCAGTGCTAGAGATCCCGGACCAGATACGCAGTATTTT.

This sequence joins TRBV4-2 and TRBJ2-3, with 7 bases that match TRBD2. The CDR3 contains 21 residues. Per germline, CDR1 LGHNA and CDR2 YNFKEQ. After removal of 4 bases from V and 5 bases from J, the junction contained 27 bases not matched to a gene. DNA of the CDR3: TGTGCCAGCAGCCCATCGGGTAGCGGGCAAGGGGTAGCTAGGAGGGGAGATACGCAGTATTTT. This sequence encodes CASSPSGSGQGVARRGDTQYF.

This clonotype is medium-sized in the sample. V and J are TRBV15 and TRBJ2-3, with TRBD2 identical over 11 bases. The CDR3 consists of 15 residues. Germline V gene sequence: CDR1 LNHNV, CDR2 YYDKDF (reference sequence). The V and J ends lost 2 bases and 4 bases, in that order; junction bases with no gene match: 2. CDR3 DNA: TGTGCCACCAGCAGACTAGCGGGAGGTTCAGATACGCAGTATTTT. It is translated as CATSRLAGGSDTQYF.

By share, this clonotype ranks as medium-sized (0.01 to 0.1%). The V call is TRBV5-6, the J call TRBJ2-4; TRBD1 matches 9 bases. The CDR3 has 12 amino acids. V dropped 0 bases and J dropped 16; count of bases not matched to a gene: 5. CDR1 is SGHDT, CDR2 YYEEEE, per germline. The chain's CDR3 is CASSLAGGQGYF. CDR3 DNA: TGTGCCAGCAGCTTGGCAGGGGGACAGGGTTACTTC.